A single sample is the source of the 24 T cell receptor beta chains below, sequenced in a study of cytomegalovirus exposure and HLA in healthy donors. This PCR relied on a set of 60 Vbeta primers and 13 Jbeta primers. Sequencing used immunoSEQ multiplex PCR; TCRdb keeps in-frame clones, though not all of them. This sample carries about 170,000 clones, approximately 78% of them seen once, and the ten largest clones take roughly 2.5%. The sample taken for sequencing was PBMCs. Receptor source: a human donor in good health.

This clone was counted a few times. The CDR3 DNA follows: TGTGCCAGCAGTCGGCTTGGCGGGGGCTACACCGGGGAGCTGTTTTTT. Translating gives CASSRLGGGYTGELFF. The genes are TRBV2 and TRBJ2-2; D is perhaps TRBD2 (7 bases). The germline V gene encodes CDR1 SNHLY and CDR2 FYNNEI. Trimming left V 5 bases short and J 3 bases short, with 16 bases between. The CDR3 totals 16 residues.

This clone has only a few counts. V is TRBV7-9 and J is TRBJ1-5; D ambiguous. The germline V gene has CDR1 SEHNR and CDR2 FQNEAQ (reference sequence). The CDR3 sequence is 14 residues long. The germline V and J ends were trimmed by 5 bases and 2 bases, with 10 bases remaining between them. CDR3 region: CASSQDGGNQPQHF. The CDR3 DNA sequence: TGTGCCAGCAGCCAGGACGGGGGCAATCAGCCCCAGCATTTT.

In this sample, this clone turned up once. V usage is TRBV23-1 and J usage is TRBJ1-2, with no clear D. TRBV23-1 is filed as an ORF, its function uncertain. This CDR3 region has 16 residues. CDR3 residues: CAKHQVPSYTMGGYTF. The CDR3, as DNA: TGCGCAAAGCATCAGGTTCCGTCCTATACGATGGGTGGCTACACCTTC.

This chain connects TRBV19 to TRBJ1-1; weak D call: TRBD1 (6 bases). Trimming cost V 5 bases and J 0 bases, with 16 bases left between them. CDR1 is LNHDA and CDR2 is SQIVND in the germline V gene (reference sequence). The CDR3 loop spans 16 amino acids. The CDR3 protein is CASSVQGRVVNTEAFF. CDR3 bases: TGTGCCAGTAGTGTGCAGGGGCGCGTGGTGAACACTGAAGCTTTCTTT.

V usage is TRBV6-1 and J usage is TRBJ1-5; TRBD1 is a possible D gene (6 bases). The CDR3 extends over 15 amino acids. V shed 7 bases and J shed 4 bases, with 17 bases lying between them. Germline CDR1 MNHNS, CDR2 SASEGT. The CDR3 here is CASTKLGGANQPQHF. The DNA for the CDR3 is TGTGCCAGCACCAAACTAGGGGGGGCTAATCAGCCCCAGCATTTT.

This clone has a single count. V usage is TRBV28 and J usage is TRBJ2-2; TRBD2 agrees at 9 bases. The germline CDR1 and CDR2 sequences are MDHEN and SYDVKM. The ends lost 5 bases at V and 6 bases at J; junction bases unmatched: 7. The CDR3 covers 15 residues. The CDR3: CASSLAGGPAGELFF. The DNA of the CDR3 is TGTGCCAGCAGTCTTGCGGGGGGGCCGGCCGGGGAGCTGTTTTTT.

This clone appeared a few times. This chain joins TRBV5-4 and TRBJ1-1; maybe TRBD1 (5 bases). The germline V gene has CDR1 SGHNT and CDR2 YYREEE (reference sequence). This CDR3 is built from 17 residues. Between the trimmed V and J ends, which lost 4 bases and 4 bases, there was a span of 23 bases. CDR3 sequence: CASSPSRNPGGSTEAFF. The CDR3 DNA sequence: TGTGCCAGCAGCCCATCTCGGAACCCGGGGGGGAGCACTGAAGCTTTCTTT. The entire variable domain, with the rest obtained from reference TRBV5-4 and TRBJ1-1, is as follows: ETGVTQSPTHLIKTRGQQVTLRCSSQSGHNTVSWYQQALGQGPQFIFQYYREEENGRGNFPPRFSGLQFPNYSSELNVNALELDDSALYLCASSPSRNPGGSTEAFFGQGTRLTVV.

The V gene is TRBV5-1, the J gene TRBJ1-1, with TRBD1 matching 11 bases. The CDR3 is 14 residues long. The V segment lost 4 bases and the J segment 4 bases; nucleotides outside the gene matches: 3. Germline assignment: CDR1 SGHRS and CDR2 YFSETQ. CDR3 loop: CASSGGQGGTEAFF. For the CDR3, the DNA is TGCGCCAGCAGCGGGGGACAGGGGGGCACTGAAGCTTTCTTT.

The chain joins TRBV15 to TRBJ2-3; possibly TRBD2 for D (7 bases). Germline CDR1 LNHNV, CDR2 YYDKDF (reference sequence). V lost 4 bases and J 5 bases, leaving 16 bases between the germline ends. The CDR3 spans 15 residues. Here the CDR3 reads CATSTEGGARDTQYF. The CDR3 nucleotides are TGTGCCACCAGCACCGAGGGGGGGGCCAGAGATACGCAGTATTTT.

The J gene is TRBJ1-6, the V gene TRBV19; TRBD1 matches at 7 bases. V trimming: 6 bases; J trimming: 5 bases; junction bases outside the gene matches: 4. The CDR3 covers 14 residues. CDR1 is LNHDA, CDR2 SQIVND, per germline (reference sequence). The CDR3 DNA sequence: TGTGCCAGTAGACCGGGACAGCATAATTCACCCCTCCACTTT. Translation: CASRPGQHNSPLHF.

A few counts support this clone. V gene TRBV11-3 combines with J gene TRBJ2-1, with TRBD1 as a possible D gene (6 bases). This CDR3 is built from 13 residues. The V gene lost 5 bases and the J gene lost 6 bases, with 11 bases spanning the gap. Germline loops: CDR1 SGHNT, CDR2 YENEEA. The CDR3 reads CASSIQGRNEQFF. The CDR3 DNA is TGTGCCAGCAGCATACAGGGCCGCAATGAGCAGTTCTTC.

This sequence joins TRBV6-5 and TRBJ2-5; D is perhaps TRBD1 (6 bases). The DNA end lines up better with TRBJ2-7; the J call may be wrong. The CDR3 loop spans 15 amino acids. CDR1 and CDR2 from the germline V gene are MNHEY and SVGAGI. The CDR3 coding sequence is TGTGCCAGCAGTCCGGGACACCCGAGCTCCTACGAGCAGTACTTC. Translation: CASSPGHPSSYEQYF.

This clone was found a few times. The rearrangement joins TRBV19 to TRBJ1-2; 7 positions agree with TRBD1. The trim removed 5 bases at V and 8 bases at J, leaving 5 bases unmatched. The V gene's germline CDR1 is LNHDA and CDR2 SQIVND (reference sequence). CDR3 length: 12 amino acids. CDR3 sequence (DNA): TGTGCCAGTAGTCCCAGGACAGGCGGCTACACCTTC. Translation: CASSPRTGGYTF.

V and J are TRBV9 and TRBJ1-6; no firm D call. V was cut by 3 bases and J by 7 bases, with 5 bases left in between. The CDR3 covers 12 residues. Germline V gene lookup returns CDR1 SGDLS and CDR2 YYNGEE. The CDR3 loop reads CASSDINSPLHF. The DNA for the CDR3 is TGTGCCAGCAGCGATATCAATTCACCCCTCCACTTT. Supplemented by reference TRBV9 and TRBJ1-6, the full variable domain reads DSGVTQTPKHLITATGQRVTLRCSPRSGDLSVYWYQQSLDQGLQFLIQYYNGEERAKGNILERFSAQQFPDLHSELNLSSLELGDSALYFCASSDINSPLHFGNGTRLTVT.

The chain joins TRBV5-1 to TRBJ2-3, with 9 positions matching TRBD2. The CDR3 totals 14 residues. Germline lookup yields CDR1 SGHRS and CDR2 YFSETQ. The junction had 3 bases not matched to a gene; V was cut back by 7 bases and J by 0 bases. The CDR3 is CASWRGGSTDTQYF. The CDR3 coding sequence is TGCGCCAGCTGGCGGGGGGGCAGCACAGATACGCAGTATTTT.

This chain connects TRBV27 to TRBJ2-7; 9 bases line up with TRBD2. This CDR3 has 15 residues. Germline values: CDR1 MNHEY, CDR2 SMNVEV (reference sequence). The V and J ends lost 4 bases and 4 bases, in that order; junction bases with no gene match: 8. CDR3 region: CASSWGGGAPYEQYF. DNA for the CDR3: TGTGCCAGCAGTTGGGGCGGGGGGGCCCCATACGAGCAGTACTTC.

The rearrangement links TRBV7-8 to TRBJ1-2; TRBD1 aligns across 8 bases. The CDR3 totals 14 residues. CDR1 and CDR2 (germline): SGHVS, FQNEAQ. Losses at the gene ends were 5 bases for V and 8 bases for J; bases not matched to a gene: 10. DNA of the CDR3: TGTGCCAGCAGCCCGATGCAGGGGGCGCGCGGCTACACCTTC. Translating it yields CASSPMQGARGYTF.

The genes are TRBV7-6 and TRBJ2-7, with D hard to call. The CDR3 is made up of 11 amino acids. Trimming took off 4 bases at V and 6 bases at J, with 7 bases between the two ends. Germline V gene lookup returns CDR1 SGHVS and CDR2 FNYEAQ. This CDR3 reads CASSSFGEQYF. In nucleotides, the CDR3 is TGTGCCAGCAGCTCTTTCGGCGAGCAGTACTTC.

The J gene is TRBJ1-5, the V gene TRBV9, with TRBD1 identical over 8 bases. The CDR3 loop spans 16 amino acids. Trimming at V came to 5 bases and at J to 3 bases, leaving 10 bases not matched to a gene. Per the germline V gene, CDR1 is SGDLS and CDR2 is YYNGEE. This CDR3 is CASSPGQGAFNQPQHF. CDR3 DNA: TGTGCCAGCAGTCCAGGACAGGGCGCTTTCAATCAGCCCCAGCATTTT.

V is TRBV19 and J is TRBJ1-1; weak D call: TRBD1 (5 bases). Deletions cut 6 bases from V and 11 bases from J, with 22 bases between. Germline V gene lookup returns CDR1 LNHDA and CDR2 SQIVND (reference sequence). There are 14 residues in the CDR3. In DNA, the CDR3 is TGTGCCAGTAGCCCCATGGGGCAGCGCTATCGGGCTTTCTTT. Its translation: CASSPMGQRYRAFF. Drawing the rest from reference TRBV19 and TRBJ1-1, the complete variable domain is DGGITQSPKYLFRKEGQNVTLSCEQNLNHDAMYWYRQDPGQGLRLIYYSQIVNDFQKGDIAEGYSVSREKKESFPLTVTSAQKNPTAFYLCASSPMGQRYRAFFGQGTRLTVV.

The gene calls are TRBV9 and TRBJ2-2, with 11 positions matching TRBD2. The length of the CDR3 is 16 residues. Germline trimming cut 3 bases from V and 8 bases from J; bases unmatched to any gene: 9. Germline V gene data show CDR1 as SGDLS and CDR2 as YYNGEE. CDR3 bases: TGTGCCAGCAGCGAGCTCCTAGCGGGGGGTGTAGGGGAGCTGTTTTTT. It specifies CASSELLAGGVGELFF.

The chain carries TRBV27 and TRBJ2-3, with 11 bases identical to TRBD2. After removal of 5 bases from V and 3 bases from J, the junction contained 13 bases not matched to a gene. The germline gives CDR1 MNHEY, CDR2 SMNVEV (reference sequence). This CDR3 contains 18 residues. The CDR3 spells CASSPRSGGAEWTDTQYF. The DNA for the CDR3 is TGTGCCAGCAGTCCCCGTAGCGGGGGGGCCGAGTGGACAGATACGCAGTATTTT.

J is TRBJ2-7 and V is TRBV5-1, with D perhaps matching TRBD1 (5 bases). The CDR3 loop spans 14 amino acids. V dropped 2 bases and J dropped 0 bases, with 9 bases sitting between them. Germline V gene data show CDR1 as SGHRS and CDR2 as YFSETQ. In nucleotides, the CDR3 is TGCGCCAGCAGCTTCGACAGCCACTCCTACGAGCAGTACTTC. It yields the protein CASSFDSHSYEQYF.

This clone was observed many times. V usage is TRBV6-5 and J usage is TRBJ1-2; TRBD1 matches 7 bases. From germline, CDR1 is MNHEY and CDR2 SVGAGI. The ends lost 6 bases at V and 0 bases at J; junction bases unmatched: 4. The CDR3 is 14 residues long. CDR3 DNA: TGTGCCAGCAGCCGGACAGGAACTAACTATGGCTACACCTTC. This translates into CASSRTGTNYGYTF.